This T cell receptor (beta chain) was profiled in a study of cytomegalovirus exposure and HLA in healthy donors. The PCR made use of 60 Vbeta and 13 Jbeta primers. Using immunoSEQ multiplex PCR, the repertoire was profiled, and TCRdb retains in-frame clones only, with some absent. This repertoire shows 95,000 to 110,000 clones, 65% to 85% found once; its top ten account for around 2.1%. Sample: PBMCs. The TCR comes from a man aged 30-40 years in good health and CMV-seronegative.

The CDR3 loop is CAWSPPRQANTEAFF. In nucleotides, the CDR3 is TGTGCCTGGAGTCCCCCCCGACAGGCGAACACTGAAGCTTTCTTT. This chain connects TRBV30 to TRBJ1-1, with a tentative D call TRBD1 (6 bases). CDR3 length equals 15 residues. V was clipped by 2 bases and J by 1 base, with 14 bases between them. Germline-derived CDR1 and CDR2 are GTSNPN and SVGIG (reference sequence).